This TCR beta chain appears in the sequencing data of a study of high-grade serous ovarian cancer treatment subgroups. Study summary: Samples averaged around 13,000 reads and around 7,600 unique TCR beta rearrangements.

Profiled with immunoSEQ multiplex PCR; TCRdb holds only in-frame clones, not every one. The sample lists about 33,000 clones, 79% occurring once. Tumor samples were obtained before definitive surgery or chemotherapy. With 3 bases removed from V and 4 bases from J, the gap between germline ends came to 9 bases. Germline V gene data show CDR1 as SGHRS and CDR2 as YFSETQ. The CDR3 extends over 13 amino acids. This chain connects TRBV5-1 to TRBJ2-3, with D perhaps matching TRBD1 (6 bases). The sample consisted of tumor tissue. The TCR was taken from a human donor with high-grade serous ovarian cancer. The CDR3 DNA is TGCGCCAGCAGCTCAACAGGGTCAGATACGCAGTATTTT. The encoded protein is CASSSTGSDTQYF.